The clone carrying this TCR beta chain was found once. Its matching antigen is unknown. This sample is part of a study of cytomegalovirus exposure and HLA in healthy donors. Findings of the study overall: As was reported, the HLA-A and HLA-B alleles of most subjects were accurately predicted from TCR beta sequences.

Germline values: CDR1 SGHRS, CDR2 YFSETQ. V was trimmed by 2 bases and J by 4 bases, leaving 7 bases between them. The CDR3 totals 13 residues. The PCR ran on 60 Vbeta and 13 Jbeta primers. Using immunoSEQ multiplex PCR, the repertoire was profiled, and TCRdb retains in-frame clones only, with some absent. The table includes around 93,000 clones, approximately 80% detected once. J is TRBJ2-1 and V is TRBV5-1, with TRBD2 as a possible D gene (6 bases). Specimen: PBMCs. The TCR was taken from a man aged 50 or older in good health and CMV-seronegative. The CDR3 reads CASSFGGYNEQFF. DNA for the CDR3: TGCGCCAGCAGCTTCGGGGGATACAATGAGCAGTTCTTC.